This TCR beta chain was captured in a study of T cells in Graves' hyperthyroidism and ophthalmopathy. Study-wide background: Once the initial diagnosis was made, peripheral blood was obtained before any treatment. Notes on the study in general: Most clonotypes expanded in the thyroid (above 0.001) were also present in blood.

This clonotype was seen repeatedly, ten times or more. The antigen is undetermined. The study defined stable Graves' hyperthyroidism as no ophthalmopathy progression within 18 months. Germline lookup yields CDR1 MNHEY and CDR2 SVGEGT. The CDR3 contains 15 residues. V shed 0 bases and J shed 0 bases, with 8 bases lying between them. RNA transcripts were the template for amplifying TCR beta CDR3 regions. When the TCR CDR3 underwent first-round RT-PCR, the HTBI primer set was used. TCRdb re-called the multiplex PCR reads through MiXCR, storing one row per CDR3 protein. This table holds 500,000 to 700,000 distinct CDR3 sequences, over 15% found once.

Sample: blood. The sequence came from a woman aged 18-30 years with Graves' hyperthyroidism. The chain recombines TRBV6-2 or TRBV6-3 with TRBJ1-2; no firm D call. The CDR3 sequence is CASSYSRQTNYGYTF. In DNA form, the CDR3 reads TGTGCCAGCAGTTACTCCCGGCAGACTAACTATGGCTACACCTTC.